A selection of T cell receptor beta chains follows, all from one sample in a study of T cells in Graves' hyperthyroidism and ophthalmopathy. A single record per CDR3 protein comes from TCRdb applying MiXCR to the multiplex PCR reads. The sample shows a few hundred thousand distinct CDR3 sequences, 46% of them seen only once. The material sequenced was peripheral blood or thyroid tissue (not recorded which). The receptors originated from an adult woman with Graves' disease, either hyperthyroidism or ophthalmopathy (not recorded which). Both conserved end residues are part of each CDR3. The D gene is left open where the match is weak. Not all rows give a size; the values are once, few, many and, for expanded clones, a class.

clone_size,j_call,d_call,v_call,cdr3_aa,cdr3_nt
-,TRBJ2-7,TRBD2,TRBV20-1,CSAVAGGKYF,TGCAGTGCAGTAGCGGGAGGGAAGTACTTC
many,TRBJ2-2,-,TRBV6-2/TRBV6-3,CASSRRLRGDGELFF,TGTGCCAGCAGCCGTCGACTACGCGGCGACGGGGAGCTGTTTTTT
-,TRBJ1-6,-,TRBV9,CASSVTWNFNSPLHF,TGTGCCAGCAGCGTAACGTGGAATTTCAATTCACCCCTCCACTTT
-,TRBJ1-5,-,TRBV20-1,CSAKGGNQPQHF,TGCAGTGCTAAGGGGGGCAATCAGCCCCAGCATTTT
-,TRBJ1-1,-,TRBV24-1,CATRQNTGGNLAEAFF,TGTGCCACCCGACAGAACACCGGGGGCAATTTGGCTGAAGCTTTCTTT
-,TRBJ2-7,-,TRBV25-1,CASSEVPSYEQYF,TGTGCCAGCAGTGAAGTCCCCTCCTACGAGCAGTACTTC
-,TRBJ1-1,TRBD1,TRBV7-9,CASSPDRVSSIEAFF,TGTGCCAGCAGTCCTGACAGGGTCTCGTCGATTGAAGCTTTCTTT
once,TRBJ2-6,-,TRBV15,CATSRDPQGGANVLTF,TGTGCCACCAGCAGAGATCCCCAGGGTGGGGCCAACGTCCTGACTTTC
many,TRBJ1-2,-,TRBV7-9,CASSLGFPPRGYGYTF,TGTGCCAGCAGCTTAGGCTTTCCGCCCCGGGGGTATGGCTACACCTTC
few,TRBJ1-5,-,TRBV28,CASSSIEGNQPQHF,TGTGCCAGCAGTTCGATCGAGGGCAATCAGCCCCAGCATTTT
few,TRBJ1-1,-,TRBV18,CASSPPTNTEAFF,TGTGCCAGCTCACCCCCCACGAACACTGAAGCTTTCTTT
many,TRBJ2-7,-,TRBV6-5,CASRPHVVYEQYF,TGTGCCAGCAGACCGCACGTGGTGTACGAGCAGTACTTC
-,TRBJ1-2,-,TRBV20-1,CSVREGWAKGYTF,TGCAGTGTCAGAGAGGGGTGGGCCAAGGGCTACACCTTC
-,TRBJ1-1,-,TRBV6-1,CASLKTILNTGAFF,TGTGCCAGCCTTAAAACAATACTGAACACTGGAGCTTTCTTT
-,TRBJ1-2,-,TRBV7-9,CASSPARSLYGYTF,TGTGCCAGCAGTCCTGCGCGGAGTCTCTATGGCTACACCTTC
-,TRBJ1-1,-,TRBV29-1,CSVAGPDTEAFF,TGCAGCGTTGCTGGGCCCGACACTGAAGCTTTCTTT
-,TRBJ1-6,TRBD1,TRBV10-3,CASRRQGGLNSPLHF,TGTGCCAGCAGGAGACAGGGAGGACTTAATTCACCCCTCCACTTT
-,TRBJ1-5,-,TRBV20-1,CSAKGQGRQPQHF,TGCAGTGCTAAGGGGCAGGGGCGTCAGCCCCAGCATTTT
-,TRBJ1-2,-,TRBV11-2,CASTERGPSNGYTF,TGTGCCAGCACCGAGAGGGGCCCAAGCAATGGCTACACCTTC
once,TRBJ1-2,TRBD1,TRBV10-3,CAISDWTGGGGGYTF,TGTGCCATCAGTGACTGGACAGGAGGCGGAGGGGGCTACACCTTC
many,TRBJ1-4,TRBD1,TRBV2,CASRAGTGREKLFF,TGTGCCAGCAGAGCCGGGACAGGGAGAGAAAAACTGTTTTTT
many,TRBJ2-2,-,TRBV19,CASSTWGTSNTGELFF,TGTGCCAGTAGTACCTGGGGGACATCGAACACCGGGGAGCTGTTTTTT
-,TRBJ1-4,-,TRBV15,CATSRSAGSLGEKLFF,TGTGCCACCAGCAGATCCGCCGGCAGTTTGGGAGAAAAACTGTTTTTT
-,TRBJ1-1,-,TRBV10-2,CASSQRRGEAFF,TGTGCCAGCAGCCAACGGAGGGGTGAAGCTTTCTTT
few,TRBJ2-6,-,TRBV5-1,CASVSGANVLTF,TGCGCCAGTGTGTCTGGGGCCAACGTCCTGACTTTC
-,TRBJ2-3,-,TRBV5-1,CASSSIATFTDTQYF,TGCGCCAGCAGCTCCATAGCGACTTTCACAGATACGCAGTATTTT
many,TRBJ1-1,-,TRBV20-1,CSARDLRGTEAFF,TGCAGTGCTAGAGATCTGAGGGGAACTGAAGCTTTCTTT
many,TRBJ1-5,-,TRBV6-6,CASSQSSWSHLGGNQPQHF,TGTGCCAGCAGCCAATCCAGTTGGTCGCACCTAGGAGGCAATCAGCCCCAGCATTTT
-,TRBJ2-5,TRBD1,TRBV5-1,CASSLRGGVGETQYF,TGCGCCAGCAGCTTGCGAGGGGGCGTCGGAGAGACCCAGTACTTC
many,TRBJ1-1,-,TRBV7-9,CASSLVNEAFF,TGTGCCAGCAGCTTAGTCAATGAAGCTTTCTTT
-,TRBJ2-7,-,TRBV7-2,CASSLGAQSSYEQYF,TGTGCCAGCAGCTTAGGGGCGCAGAGCTCCTACGAGCAGTACTTC
-,TRBJ1-1,-,TRBV25-1,CACSATEQDTEAFF,TGTGCCTGCAGTGCTACCGAGCAGGACACTGAAGCTTTCTTT
many,TRBJ2-7,TRBD2,TRBV6-6,CASSYPGTSGSQEQYF,TGTGCCAGCAGTTACCCTGGGACTAGCGGGAGTCAAGAGCAGTACTTC
-,TRBJ1-1,-,TRBV7-2,CASSFYICSARARDLITEAFF,-
-,TRBJ2-7,TRBD2,TRBV28,CASTGGGTSNEQYF,TGTGCCAGCACTGGGGGGGGGACTAGCAACGAGCAGTACTTC
-,TRBJ2-7,TRBD2,TRBV7-2,CASIPRGGRFNEQYF,TGTGCCAGCATACCCAGGGGCGGGAGGTTTAACGAGCAGTACTTC
-,TRBJ2-7,-,TRBV11-2,CASSWGGGNTGELYF,-
many,TRBJ2-7,-,TRBV4-1,CASSQIGRTREQYF,TGCGCCAGCAGCCAAATAGGACGGACGAGGGAGCAGTACTTC
-,TRBJ1-2,-,TRBV5-1,CASSEAGTYGYTF,TGCGCCAGCAGCGAGGCAGGAACTTATGGCTACACCTTC